This T cell receptor (beta chain) originates from a study of cytomegalovirus exposure and HLA in healthy donors. Study-wide results and caveats: Cytomegalovirus association was listed for 150 or so TCR beta chains. The records held CMV serostatus as the only immune exposure information.

Points on this clone: Antigen specificity is unknown.

Use of 60 Vbeta and 13 Jbeta primers characterized the PCR. Libraries were prepared by immunoSEQ multiplex PCR; TCRdb keeps only in-frame clonotypes and omits some of them. Of 120,000 to 150,000 clones listed, 50% to 75% are singletons. Looked up from germline, CDR1 is MNHNS and CDR2 is SASEGT. The CDR3 is 14 amino acids. The chain employs TRBV6-1 and TRBJ1-6, with a tentative D call TRBD1 (5 bases). Material: PBMCs. This sequence was found in a woman aged 30 to 39 in good health and CMV-seropositive. CDR3 region: CAFRVSGANSPLHF. The CDR3 DNA is TGTGCTTTCAGGGTGTCTGGGGCTAATTCACCCCTCCACTTT.